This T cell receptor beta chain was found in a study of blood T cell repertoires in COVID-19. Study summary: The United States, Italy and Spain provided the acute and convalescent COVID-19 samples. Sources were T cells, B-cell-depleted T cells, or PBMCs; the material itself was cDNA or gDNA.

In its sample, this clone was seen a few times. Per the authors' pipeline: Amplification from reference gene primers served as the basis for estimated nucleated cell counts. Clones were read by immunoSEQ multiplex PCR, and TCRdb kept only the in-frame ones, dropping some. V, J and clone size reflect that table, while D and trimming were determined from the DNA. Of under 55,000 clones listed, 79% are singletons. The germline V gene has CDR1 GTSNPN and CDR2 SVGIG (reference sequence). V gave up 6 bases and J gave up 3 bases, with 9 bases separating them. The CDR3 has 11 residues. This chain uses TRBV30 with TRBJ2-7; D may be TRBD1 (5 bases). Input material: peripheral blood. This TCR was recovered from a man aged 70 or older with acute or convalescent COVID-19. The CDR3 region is CACDRIYEQYF. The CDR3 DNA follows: TGTGCCTGTGACAGAATCTACGAGCAGTACTTC.